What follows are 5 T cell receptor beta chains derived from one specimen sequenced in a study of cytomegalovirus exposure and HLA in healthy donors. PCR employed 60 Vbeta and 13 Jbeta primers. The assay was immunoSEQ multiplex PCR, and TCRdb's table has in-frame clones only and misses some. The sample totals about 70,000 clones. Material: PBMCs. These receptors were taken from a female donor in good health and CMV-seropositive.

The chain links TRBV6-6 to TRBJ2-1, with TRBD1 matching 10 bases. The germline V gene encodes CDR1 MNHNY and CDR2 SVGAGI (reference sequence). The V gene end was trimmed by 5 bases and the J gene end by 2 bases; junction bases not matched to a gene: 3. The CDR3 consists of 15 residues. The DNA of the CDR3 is TGTGCCAGCAGTCGGACAGGGGGGACCTACAATGAGCAGTTCTTC. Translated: CASSRTGGTYNEQFF.

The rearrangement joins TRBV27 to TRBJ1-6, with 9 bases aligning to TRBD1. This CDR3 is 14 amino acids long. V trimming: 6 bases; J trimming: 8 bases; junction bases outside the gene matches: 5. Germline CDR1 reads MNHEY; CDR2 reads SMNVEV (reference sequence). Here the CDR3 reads CASRRDRADSPLHF. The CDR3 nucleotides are TGTGCCAGCAGGCGGGACAGGGCGGATTCACCCCTCCACTTT.

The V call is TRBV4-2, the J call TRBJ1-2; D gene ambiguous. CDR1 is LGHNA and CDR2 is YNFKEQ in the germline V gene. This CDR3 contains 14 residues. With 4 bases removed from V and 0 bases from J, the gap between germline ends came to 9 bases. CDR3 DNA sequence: TGTGCCAGCAGCCCGGGCGGGGCTAACTATGGCTACACCTTC. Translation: CASSPGGANYGYTF.

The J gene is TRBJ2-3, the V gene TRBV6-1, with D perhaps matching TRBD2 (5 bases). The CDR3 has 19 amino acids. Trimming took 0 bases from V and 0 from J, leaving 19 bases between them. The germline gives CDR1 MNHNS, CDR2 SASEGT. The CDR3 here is CASSEARRVWRTSTDTQYF. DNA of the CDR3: TGTGCCAGCAGTGAAGCGCGGCGTGTCTGGCGGACTAGCACAGATACGCAGTATTTT.

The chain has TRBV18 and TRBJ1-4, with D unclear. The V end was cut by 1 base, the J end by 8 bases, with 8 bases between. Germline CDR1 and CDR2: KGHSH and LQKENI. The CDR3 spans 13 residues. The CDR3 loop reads CASSPRTDEKLFF. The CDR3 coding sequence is TGTGCCAGCTCACCACGGACTGACGAAAAACTGTTTTTT.